This T cell receptor (beta chain) was recovered during a study of T cell repertoires in cytomegalovirus infection. Study summary: Based on public TCR beta signatures, there were indications of CMV infection and of a matching HLA type.

General observations from the study: Cumulative frequency (of public TCR beta family members) identified carriers of CMV plus the relevant HLA. In two of eight donors, the top clonotype was HLA-C-restricted CMV-specific.

TCRdb fed the reads into MiXCR, producing one record per CDR3 protein. The top ten hold 27% of the sample, which has 170,000 or so distinct CDR3 sequences, around 14% seen once. This clonotype has a count of ten or more. The antigen is unknown. With 5 bases removed from V and 4 bases from J, the gap between germline ends came to 15 bases. The germline V gene has CDR1 SGHTA and CDR2 FQGNSA. The CDR3 spans 14 residues. The V call is TRBV7-2, the J call TRBJ2-7; tentatively, D is TRBD2 (6 bases). This sequence originates from a human donor in good health (CMV status not recorded). Some clones in this sample may be carry-over from other donors' samples. Material: PBMCs. The CDR3 is CASSVSAGLYEQYF. The CDR3 DNA sequence: TGTGCCAGCAGCGTCTCAGCGGGTTTATACGAGCAGTACTTC.